This TCR beta chain was observed in a study of blood T cell repertoires in COVID-19. Study-level information: The study drew acute and convalescent COVID-19 samples from the United States, Italy and Spain.

The sample holds a few counts of this clone. The study recruited people aged about 18 to 89 years across under 25 US areas. Participants' reported clinical history set cohort assignment. Per the study methods: Nucleated cell counts were estimated from reference gene primer amplification. Produced via immunoSEQ multiplex PCR; TCRdb's table is partial and in-frame only. V, J and clone size derive from that table, while D and trimming were established from the DNA sequence. The sample has 200,000 to 250,000 clones; around 88% are singletons. V shed 6 bases and J 9 bases; nucleotides not matched to a gene: 6. Germline CDR1 MDHEN, CDR2 SYDVKM. The CDR3 is 13 amino acids.

This clonotype was obtained from a woman aged 50 to 65 with acute COVID-19. The J gene is TRBJ1-5, the V gene TRBV28; 9 bases are shared with TRBD1. The sequenced sample consisted of PBMCs or T cells enriched from blood (not recorded which). DNA for the CDR3: TGTGCCAGCAGGGAGCGACAGGGGGGGCCCCAGCATTTT. Translation: CASRERQGGPQHF.